The next 19 T cell receptor beta chains were all read from a single sample in a study of OX40 agonist ivuxolimab in advanced cancers. Clones were read by immunoSEQ multiplex PCR, and TCRdb kept only the in-frame ones, dropping some. Of roughly 18,000 clones listed, about 70% are singletons. The starting material was CD4+ or CD8+ T cells sorted from blood, obtained in a trial of the OX40 agonist ivuxolimab. The source of these receptors is an adult with an advanced solid tumor such as melanoma, head and neck, liver or kidney cancer.

The chain joins TRBV7-2 to TRBJ1-5, with a tentative D call TRBD1 (6 bases). The CDR3 is 15 amino acids. In germline, CDR1 is SGHTA, CDR2 FQGNSA. The V and J ends lost 1 base and 4 bases respectively, with 11 bases between them. The CDR3 DNA is TGTGCCAGCAGCTTAGAACAGGGCCGGAATCAGCCCCAGCATTTT. As protein: CASSLEQGRNQPQHF.

The chain recombines TRBV11-2 with TRBJ1-1, with D unclear. The CDR3 contains 13 residues. The germline V and J ends were trimmed by 5 bases and 0 bases, with 7 bases remaining between them. CDR1 and CDR2 (germline): SGHAT, FQNNGV. CDR3: CASSVGMNTEAFF. CDR3 sequence (DNA): TGTGCCAGCAGCGTCGGGATGAACACTGAAGCTTTCTTT.

This chain joins TRBV4-1 and TRBJ1-1; TRBD1 aligns across 8 bases. The CDR3 spans 14 residues. V gave up 1 base and J gave up 4 bases; unmatched junction bases: 2. Germline V gene sequence: CDR1 MGHRA, CDR2 YSYEKL. In DNA, the CDR3 is TGCGCCAGCAGCCAAGCAACAGGGGGCACTGAAGCTTTCTTT. It yields the protein CASSQATGGTEAFF.

This clone was recorded a few times. The chain links TRBV28 to TRBJ1-1; unclear D gene. V was cut by 5 bases and J by 1 base, with 11 bases left in between. This CDR3 spans 14 amino acids. Germline CDR1 reads MDHEN; CDR2 reads SYDVKM. The CDR3 nucleotides read TGTGCCAGCAGTCCCCCCTCGGGGAACACTGAAGCTTTCTTT. Translation: CASSPPSGNTEAFF.

The V and J genes are TRBV7-6 and TRBJ1-3, with a weak D call TRBD1 (5 bases). The V end lost 1 base, the J end lost 4 bases, and 11 bases lay between the germline ends. The CDR3 length is 15 residues. Germline CDR1 reads SGHVS; CDR2 reads FNYEAQ. CDR3 sequence reads: CASSLDGAMGNTIYF. CDR3 coding DNA: TGTGCCAGCAGCTTAGATGGGGCAATGGGAAACACCATATATTTT.

The J gene is TRBJ2-7, the V gene TRBV15; TRBD2 might be the D (6 bases). The CDR3 is 16 amino acids. V was shortened by 4 bases and J by 0 bases, with 16 bases between the two germline ends. Germline V gene data show CDR1 as LNHNV and CDR2 as YYDKDF (reference sequence). Written as DNA, the CDR3 is TGTGCCACCAGCAATAACTACTGGGGGGACTCCTACGAGCAGTACTTC. Its translation is CATSNNYWGDSYEQYF.

The chain uses TRBV11-2 and TRBJ1-2; D may be TRBD1 (6 bases). CDR1 and CDR2 from the germline V gene are SGHAT and FQNNGV. Trimming removed 5 bases at V and 3 bases at J, with 13 bases between. The CDR3 spans 14 residues. CDR3 coding DNA: TGTGCCAGCAGCGCCAACAGGGAATACTATGGCTACACCTTC. The encoded protein is CASSANREYYGYTF. Looking up the rest from reference TRBV11-2 and TRBJ1-2 gives the full variable domain: EAGVAQSPRYKIIEKRQSVAFWCNPISGHATLYWYQQILGQGPKLLIQFQNNGVVDDSQLPKDRFSAERLKGVDSTLKIQPAKLEDSAVYLCASSANREYYGYTFGSGTRLTVV.

The chain combines TRBV7-9 with TRBJ2-5; possible D gene TRBD2, 6 bases. Germline V gives CDR1 SEHNR, CDR2 FQNEAQ (reference sequence). This CDR3 region has 15 residues. The V gene lost 5 bases and the J gene lost 5 bases, with 18 bases spanning the gap. The CDR3 nucleotides read TGTGCCAGCAGCCTGTCGCGGGAAACGGGGGAGACCCAGTACTTC. Encoded protein: CASSLSRETGETQYF.

The CDR3 bases are TGTGCCAGCAGAAGAGGAGTGTCGGAGGAAGCTGACGAGCAGTACTTC. This translates into CASRRGVSEEADEQYF. This chain uses TRBV27 with TRBJ2-7, with D possibly matching TRBD2 (5 bases). The CDR3 is 16 residues long. The germline V and J ends were trimmed by 6 bases and 5 bases, with 23 bases remaining between them. Germline lookup yields CDR1 MNHEY and CDR2 SMNVEV (reference sequence).

The rearrangement uses TRBV9 and TRBJ2-7; a possible D gene is TRBD2 (5 bases). The V gene's germline CDR1 is SGDLS and CDR2 YYNGEE. V was trimmed by 4 bases and J by 3 bases, leaving 11 bases between them. This CDR3 spans 13 amino acids. The DNA of the CDR3 is TGTGCCAGCAGCACCCTAGCCTTCTACGAGCAGTACTTC. Translating it yields CASSTLAFYEQYF.

V is TRBV27 and J is TRBJ2-2, with 9 bases aligning to TRBD2. J gave up 6 bases and V 5 bases, and 4 bases lay outside the gene matches. The CDR3 has 14 residues. CDR1 and CDR2 from the germline V gene are MNHEY and SMNVEV (reference sequence). The DNA of the CDR3 is TGTGCCAGCAGTGAATTAGCGGGAGCCGGGGAGCTGTTTTTT. Translation gives CASSELAGAGELFF.

This clone has a handful of counts. The chain uses TRBV28 and TRBJ2-7; D perhaps matches TRBD2 (5 bases). This CDR3 is built from 14 residues. The germline V and J ends were trimmed by 8 bases and 0 bases, with 14 bases remaining between them. CDR1 is MDHEN and CDR2 is SYDVKM in the germline V gene. DNA for the CDR3: TGTGCCAGCCACCCCCCACTAGTCTCCTACGAGCAGTACTTC. This sequence encodes CASHPPLVSYEQYF.

The chain combines TRBV9 with TRBJ1-1, with TRBD1 identical over 12 bases. Germline loops: CDR1 SGDLS, CDR2 YYNGEE. The CDR3 loop spans 17 amino acids. J gave up 4 bases and V 4 bases, and 11 bases lay outside the gene matches. CDR3 sequence reads: CASSTGTGTGGATEAFF. The DNA for the CDR3 is TGTGCCAGCAGCACCGGCACCGGGACAGGGGGCGCCACTGAAGCTTTCTTT.

This clone showed up just a few times. The V gene is TRBV27, the J gene TRBJ2-1; D not certain. The CDR3 covers 12 residues. Germline V gene lookup returns CDR1 MNHEY and CDR2 SMNVEV (reference sequence). V was trimmed by 6 bases and J by 12 bases, leaving 15 bases between them. As DNA, the CDR3 is TGTGCCAGCAGGGAGCAGATTGGCCTGCAGTTCTTC. This translates into CASREQIGLQFF.

In its sample, this clone was seen a few times. The rearrangement joins TRBV5-6 to TRBJ2-1; D remains unclear. The CDR3 has 13 residues. Germline V gene lookup returns CDR1 SGHDT and CDR2 YYEEEE. V lost 6 bases and J lost 8, with 15 bases in between. CDR3 DNA sequence: TGTGCCAGCACCAGCAATCCCAACGATGAGCAGTTCTTC. Amino acid sequence: CASTSNPNDEQFF.

V and J are TRBV5-1 and TRBJ2-7; D unresolved. Germline loops: CDR1 SGHRS, CDR2 YFSETQ. V was trimmed by 2 bases and J by 2 bases, leaving 5 bases between them. The CDR3 consists of 12 residues. The CDR3 region is CASSLNTYEQYF. CDR3 DNA: TGCGCCAGCAGCTTAAATACCTACGAGCAGTACTTC.

This clone is judged medium-sized. V and J are TRBV5-6 and TRBJ2-7; TRBD1 or TRBD2 may be the D gene (5 bases each). Per the germline V gene, CDR1 is SGHDT and CDR2 is YYEEEE. The CDR3 consists of 14 residues. The germline V and J ends were trimmed by 3 bases and 0 bases, with 10 bases remaining between them. DNA for the CDR3: TGTGCCAGCAGCTACGGGACCGGCTCCTACGAGCAGTACTTC. It codes for CASSYGTGSYEQYF.

The chain recombines TRBV7-9 with TRBJ1-1; D may be TRBD1 (6 bases). The V end lost 4 bases, the J end lost 6 bases, and 18 bases lay between the germline ends. CDR3 length equals 15 residues. The germline V gene has CDR1 SEHNR and CDR2 FQNEAQ (reference sequence). CDR3 in amino acids: CASSSTDRIWAEAFF. Here the CDR3 DNA reads TGTGCCAGCAGCTCGACCGACAGGATTTGGGCTGAAGCTTTCTTT. The entire variable domain, with the rest obtained from reference TRBV7-9 and TRBJ1-1, is as follows: DTGVSQNPRHKITKRGQNVTFRCDPISEHNRLYWYRQTLGQGPEFLTYFQNEAQLEKSRLLSDRFSAERPKGSFSTLEIQRTEQGDSAMYLCASSSTDRIWAEAFFGQGTRLTVV.

The rearrangement uses TRBV6-1 and TRBJ1-5; D perhaps matches TRBD1 (5 bases). Trimming pared 3 bases from V and 5 bases from J, leaving 11 bases between. This CDR3 is 14 amino acids long. Per the germline V gene, CDR1 is MNHNS and CDR2 is SASEGT. CDR3 in DNA: TGTGCCAGCAGTGAGGGGGAGACCCATCAGCCCCAGCATTTT. This sequence encodes CASSEGETHQPQHF.